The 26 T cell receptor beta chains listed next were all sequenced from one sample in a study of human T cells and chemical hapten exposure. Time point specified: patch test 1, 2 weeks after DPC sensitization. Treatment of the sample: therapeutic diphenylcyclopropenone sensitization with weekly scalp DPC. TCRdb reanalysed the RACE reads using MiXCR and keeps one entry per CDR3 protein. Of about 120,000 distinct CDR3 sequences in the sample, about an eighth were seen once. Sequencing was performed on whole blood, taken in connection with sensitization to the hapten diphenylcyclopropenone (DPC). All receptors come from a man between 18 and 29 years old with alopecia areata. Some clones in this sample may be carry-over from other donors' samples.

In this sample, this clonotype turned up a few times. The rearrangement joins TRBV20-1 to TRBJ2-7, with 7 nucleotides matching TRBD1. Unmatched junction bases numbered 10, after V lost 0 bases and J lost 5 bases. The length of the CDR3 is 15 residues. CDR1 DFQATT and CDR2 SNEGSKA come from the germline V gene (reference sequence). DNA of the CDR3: TGCAGTGCTAGAGATAGTCCGACAGGGACGGACGAGCAGTACTTC. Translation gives CSARDSPTGTDEQYF.

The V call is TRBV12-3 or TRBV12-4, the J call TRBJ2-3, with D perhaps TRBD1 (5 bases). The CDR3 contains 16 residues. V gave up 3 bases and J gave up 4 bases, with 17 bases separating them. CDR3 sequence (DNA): TGTGCCAGCAGTTTCCCCGGACAATGGACCCCAGATACGCAGTATTTT. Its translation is CASSFPGQWTPDTQYF.

DNA for the CDR3: TGCGCCAGCAGCTTGGGGCCAGCCCAAGAGACCCAGTACTTC. It codes for CASSLGPAQETQYF. The chain uses TRBV5-1 and TRBJ2-5; D remains unclear. V lost 0 bases and J 1 base, leaving 7 bases between the germline ends. This CDR3 contains 14 residues. Germline loops: CDR1 SGHRS, CDR2 YFSETQ.

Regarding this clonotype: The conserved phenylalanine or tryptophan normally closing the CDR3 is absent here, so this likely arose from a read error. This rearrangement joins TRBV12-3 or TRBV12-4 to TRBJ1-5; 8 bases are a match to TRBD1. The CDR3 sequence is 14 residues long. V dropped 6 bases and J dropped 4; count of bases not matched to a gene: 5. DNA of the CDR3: TGTGCCAGCAGGCCCGGGACAGGTAATCAGCCCCAGCATCTT. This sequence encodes CASRPGTGNQPQHL.

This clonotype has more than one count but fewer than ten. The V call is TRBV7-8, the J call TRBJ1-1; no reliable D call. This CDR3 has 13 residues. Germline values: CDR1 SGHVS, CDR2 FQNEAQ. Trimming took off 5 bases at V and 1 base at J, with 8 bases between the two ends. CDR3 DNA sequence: TGTGCCAGCAGCAAGACGGGGAACACTGAAGCTTTCTTT. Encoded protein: CASSKTGNTEAFF.

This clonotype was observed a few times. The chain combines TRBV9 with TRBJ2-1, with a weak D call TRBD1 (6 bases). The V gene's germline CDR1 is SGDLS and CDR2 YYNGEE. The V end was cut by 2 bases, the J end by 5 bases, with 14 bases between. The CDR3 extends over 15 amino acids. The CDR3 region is CASSVITGPHNEQFF. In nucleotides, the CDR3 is TGTGCCAGCAGCGTCATTACAGGGCCCCACAATGAGCAGTTCTTC.

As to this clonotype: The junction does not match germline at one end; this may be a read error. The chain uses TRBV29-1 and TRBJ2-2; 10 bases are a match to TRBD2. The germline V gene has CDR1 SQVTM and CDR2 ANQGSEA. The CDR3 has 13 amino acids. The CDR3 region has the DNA TGCAGCGTTGGGACTAGCGGCACCGAGGAGCTGTTTTTT. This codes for CSVGTSGTEELFF.

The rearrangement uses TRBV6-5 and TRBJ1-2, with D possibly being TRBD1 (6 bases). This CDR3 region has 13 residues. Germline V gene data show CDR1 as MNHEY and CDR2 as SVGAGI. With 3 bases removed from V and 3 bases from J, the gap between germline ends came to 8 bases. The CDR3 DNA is TGTGCCAGCAGTTATACAGGGTACTATGGCTACACCTTC. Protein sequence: CASSYTGYYGYTF.

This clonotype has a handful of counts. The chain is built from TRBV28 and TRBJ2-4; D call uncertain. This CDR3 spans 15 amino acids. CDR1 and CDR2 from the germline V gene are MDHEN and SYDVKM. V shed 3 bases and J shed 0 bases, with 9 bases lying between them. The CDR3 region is CASSFGRLAKNIQYF. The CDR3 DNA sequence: TGTGCCAGCAGTTTTGGCAGACTAGCCAAAAACATTCAGTACTTC.

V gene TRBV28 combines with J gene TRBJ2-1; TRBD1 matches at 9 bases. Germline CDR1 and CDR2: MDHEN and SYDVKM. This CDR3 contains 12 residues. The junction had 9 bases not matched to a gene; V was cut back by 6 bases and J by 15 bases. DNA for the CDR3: TGTGCCAGCAGCGTTTCCGGGACAGGGTGGTTCTTC. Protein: CASSVSGTGWFF.

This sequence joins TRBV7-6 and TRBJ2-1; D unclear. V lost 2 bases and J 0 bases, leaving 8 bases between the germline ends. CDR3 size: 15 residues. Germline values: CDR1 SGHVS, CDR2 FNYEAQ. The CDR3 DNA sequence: TGTGCCAGCAGCTTAAATCCCAGCTCCTACAATGAGCAGTTCTTC. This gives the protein CASSLNPSSYNEQFF. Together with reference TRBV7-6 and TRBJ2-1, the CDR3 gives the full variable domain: GAGVSQSPRYKVTKRGQDVALRCDPISGHVSLYWYRQALGQGPEFLTYFNYEAQQDKSGLPNDRFSAERPEGSISTLTIQRTEQRDSAMYRCASSLNPSSYNEQFFGPGTRLTVL.

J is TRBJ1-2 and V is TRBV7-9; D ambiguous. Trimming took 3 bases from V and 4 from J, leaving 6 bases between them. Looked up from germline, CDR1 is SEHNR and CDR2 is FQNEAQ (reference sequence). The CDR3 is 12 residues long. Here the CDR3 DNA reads TGTGCCAGCAGCTTCAGGACCTATGGCTACACCTTC. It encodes CASSFRTYGYTF.

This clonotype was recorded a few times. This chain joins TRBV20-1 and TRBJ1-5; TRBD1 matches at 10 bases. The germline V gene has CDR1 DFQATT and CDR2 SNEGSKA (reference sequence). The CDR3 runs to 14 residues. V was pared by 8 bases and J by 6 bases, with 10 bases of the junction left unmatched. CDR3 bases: TGCAGTTCACCGGGACAGGGGATTGGTCAGCCCCAGCATTTT. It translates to CSSPGQGIGQPQHF.

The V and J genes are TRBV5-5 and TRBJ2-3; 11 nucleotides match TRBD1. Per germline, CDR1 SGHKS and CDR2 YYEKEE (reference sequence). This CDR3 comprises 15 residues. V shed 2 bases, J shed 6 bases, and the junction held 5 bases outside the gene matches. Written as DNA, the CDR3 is TGTGCCAGCAGCTTCAGGACAGGGGGCCAGGATACGCAGTATTTT. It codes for CASSFRTGGQDTQYF.

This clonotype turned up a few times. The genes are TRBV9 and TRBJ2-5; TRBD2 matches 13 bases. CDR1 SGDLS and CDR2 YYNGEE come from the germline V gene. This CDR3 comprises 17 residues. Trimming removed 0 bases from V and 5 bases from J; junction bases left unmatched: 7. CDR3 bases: TGTGCCAGCAGCGTAGAGGGACTAGCGGGATTGGGGGAGACCCAGTACTTC. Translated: CASSVEGLAGLGETQYF.

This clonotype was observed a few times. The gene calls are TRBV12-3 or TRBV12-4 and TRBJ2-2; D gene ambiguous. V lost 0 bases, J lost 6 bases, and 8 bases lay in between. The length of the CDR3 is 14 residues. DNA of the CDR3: TGTGCCAGCAGTTTAGCCCCCGGTGCCGGGGAGCTGTTTTTT. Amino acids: CASSLAPGAGELFF.

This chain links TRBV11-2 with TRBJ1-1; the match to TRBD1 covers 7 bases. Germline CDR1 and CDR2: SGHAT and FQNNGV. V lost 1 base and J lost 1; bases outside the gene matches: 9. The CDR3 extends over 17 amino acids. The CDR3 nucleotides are TGTGCCAGCAGCTTAGGACAGGGAGGCTTTAGGAACACTGAAGCTTTCTTT. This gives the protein CASSLGQGGFRNTEAFF.

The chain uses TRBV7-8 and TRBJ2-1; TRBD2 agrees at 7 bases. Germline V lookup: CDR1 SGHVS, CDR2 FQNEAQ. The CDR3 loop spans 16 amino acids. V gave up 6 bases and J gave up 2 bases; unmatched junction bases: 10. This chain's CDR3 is CASSPRGLAAYNEQFF. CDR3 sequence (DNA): TGTGCCAGCAGTCCCCGAGGGCTAGCGGCCTACAATGAGCAGTTCTTC.

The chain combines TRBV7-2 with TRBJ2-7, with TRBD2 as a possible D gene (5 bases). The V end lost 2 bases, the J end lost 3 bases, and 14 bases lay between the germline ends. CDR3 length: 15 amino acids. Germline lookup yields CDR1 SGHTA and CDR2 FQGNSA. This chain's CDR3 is CASSLPEGLIYEQYF. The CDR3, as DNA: TGTGCCAGCAGCTTACCGGAAGGACTGATCTACGAGCAGTACTTC.

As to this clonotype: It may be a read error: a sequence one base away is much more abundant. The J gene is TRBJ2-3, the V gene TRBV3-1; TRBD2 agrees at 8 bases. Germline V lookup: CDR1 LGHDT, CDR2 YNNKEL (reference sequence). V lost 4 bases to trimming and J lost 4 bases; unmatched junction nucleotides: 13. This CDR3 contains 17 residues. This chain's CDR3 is CASSRPGAGGRPDTQYF. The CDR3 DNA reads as TGTGCCAGCAGCCGCCCTGGGGCGGGGGGACGCCCAGATACGCAGTATTTT.

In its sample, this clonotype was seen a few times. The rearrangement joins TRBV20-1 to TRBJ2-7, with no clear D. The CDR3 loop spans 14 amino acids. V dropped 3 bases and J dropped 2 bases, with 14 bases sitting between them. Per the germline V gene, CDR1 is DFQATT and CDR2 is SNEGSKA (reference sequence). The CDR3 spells CSARSPYATYEQYF. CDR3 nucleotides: TGCAGTGCTAGGTCTCCCTACGCCACCTACGAGCAGTACTTC.

CDR3 DNA sequence: TGCGCCAGCAGCCATTCCGGGCGGGTTGAGCAGTTCTTC. This translates into CASSHSGRVEQFF. The chain couples TRBV4-3 to TRBJ2-1; D may be TRBD2 (5 bases). CDR3 length: 13 amino acids. V was trimmed by 3 bases and J by 9 bases, leaving 12 bases between them. CDR1 LGHNA and CDR2 YSLEER come from the germline V gene.

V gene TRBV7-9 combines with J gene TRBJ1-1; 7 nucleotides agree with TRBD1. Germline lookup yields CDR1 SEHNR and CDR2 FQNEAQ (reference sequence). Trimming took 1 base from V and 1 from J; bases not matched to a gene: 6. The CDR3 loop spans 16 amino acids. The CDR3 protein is CASSLEKGQQNTEAFF. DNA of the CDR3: TGTGCCAGCAGCTTAGAGAAGGGACAGCAGAACACTGAAGCTTTCTTT.

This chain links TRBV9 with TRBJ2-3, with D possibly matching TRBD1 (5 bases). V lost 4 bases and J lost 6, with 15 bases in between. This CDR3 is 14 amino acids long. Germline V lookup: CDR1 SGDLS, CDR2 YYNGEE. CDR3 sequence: CASSSRGGSDTQYF. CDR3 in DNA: TGTGCCAGCAGCAGTAGGGGCGGATCGGATACGCAGTATTTT.

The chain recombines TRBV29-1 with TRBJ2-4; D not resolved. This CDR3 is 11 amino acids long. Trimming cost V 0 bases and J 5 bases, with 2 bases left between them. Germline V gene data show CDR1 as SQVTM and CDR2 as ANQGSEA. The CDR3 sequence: CSVEEENIQYF. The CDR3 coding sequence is TGCAGCGTTGAAGAAGAAAACATTCAGTACTTC.

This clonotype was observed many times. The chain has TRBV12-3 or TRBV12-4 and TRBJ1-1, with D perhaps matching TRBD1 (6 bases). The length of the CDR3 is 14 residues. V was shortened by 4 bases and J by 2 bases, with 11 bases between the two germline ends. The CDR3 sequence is CASSSEQGNTEAFF. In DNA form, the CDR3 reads TGTGCCAGCAGTTCTGAACAGGGAAACACTGAAGCTTTCTTT.